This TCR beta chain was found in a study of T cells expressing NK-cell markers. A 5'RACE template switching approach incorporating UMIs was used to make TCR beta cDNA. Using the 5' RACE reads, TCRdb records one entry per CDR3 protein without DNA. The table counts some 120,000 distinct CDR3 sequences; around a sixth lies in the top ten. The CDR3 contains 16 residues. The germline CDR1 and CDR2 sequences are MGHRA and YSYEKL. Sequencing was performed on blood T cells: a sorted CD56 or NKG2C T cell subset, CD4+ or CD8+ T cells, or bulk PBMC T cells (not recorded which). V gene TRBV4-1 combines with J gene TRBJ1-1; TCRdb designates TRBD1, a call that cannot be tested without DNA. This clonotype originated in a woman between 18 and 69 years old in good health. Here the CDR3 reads CASSQDPGRLNTEAFF.